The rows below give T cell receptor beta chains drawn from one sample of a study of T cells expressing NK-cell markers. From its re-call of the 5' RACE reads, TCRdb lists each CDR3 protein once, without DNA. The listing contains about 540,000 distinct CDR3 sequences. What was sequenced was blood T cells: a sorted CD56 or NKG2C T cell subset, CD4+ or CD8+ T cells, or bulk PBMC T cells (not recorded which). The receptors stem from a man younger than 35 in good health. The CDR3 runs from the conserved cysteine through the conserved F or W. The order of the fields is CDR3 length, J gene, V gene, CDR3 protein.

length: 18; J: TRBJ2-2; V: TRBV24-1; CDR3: CATSDLGFREPNTGELFF
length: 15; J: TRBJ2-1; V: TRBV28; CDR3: CASSFSDRAYNEQFF
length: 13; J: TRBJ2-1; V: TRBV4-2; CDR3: CASSFSGDNEQFF
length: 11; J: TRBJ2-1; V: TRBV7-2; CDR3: CASSPRQKQFF
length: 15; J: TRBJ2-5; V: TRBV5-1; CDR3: CASSLVAGYQETQYF
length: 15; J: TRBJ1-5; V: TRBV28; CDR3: CATKPGASLIQPQHF
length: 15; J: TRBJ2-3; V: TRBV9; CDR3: CASSGEGGPTDTQYF
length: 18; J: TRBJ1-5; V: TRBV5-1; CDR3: CASSLGPRTGAPNQPQHF
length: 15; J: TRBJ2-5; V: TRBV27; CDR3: CASTTDREYQETQYF
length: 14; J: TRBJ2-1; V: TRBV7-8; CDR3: CASSLVQGLGEQFF
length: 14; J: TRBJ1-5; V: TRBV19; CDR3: CASKDRGPGQPQHF
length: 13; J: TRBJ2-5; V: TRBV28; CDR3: CASGLARLETQYF
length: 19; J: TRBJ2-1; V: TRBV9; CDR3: CASSVSPTSQRLSYNEQFF
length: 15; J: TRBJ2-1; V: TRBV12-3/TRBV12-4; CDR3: CASSLPGSGKNEQFF
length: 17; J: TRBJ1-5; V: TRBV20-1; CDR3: CSARAHGALNSNQPQHF
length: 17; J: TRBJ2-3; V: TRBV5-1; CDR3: CASSLALAGASTDTQYF
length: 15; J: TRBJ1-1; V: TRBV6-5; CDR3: CASSYPRGEGTEAFF
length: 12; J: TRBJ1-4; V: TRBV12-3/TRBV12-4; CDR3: CASTAGAGDLFF
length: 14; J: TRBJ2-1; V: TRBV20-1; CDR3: CSAPIPSSYNEQFF
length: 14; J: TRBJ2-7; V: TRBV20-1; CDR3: CSADTLAGSYEQYF
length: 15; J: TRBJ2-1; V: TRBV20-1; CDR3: CSATLLAGGKSEQFF
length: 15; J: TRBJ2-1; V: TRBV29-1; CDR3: CSVYGSGWSYNEQFF
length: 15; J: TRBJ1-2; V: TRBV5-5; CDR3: CASSHGEVEVYGYTF
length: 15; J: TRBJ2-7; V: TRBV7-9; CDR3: CASSQEVQNPYEQYF
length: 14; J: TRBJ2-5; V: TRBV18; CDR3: CASCDGQGQETQYF
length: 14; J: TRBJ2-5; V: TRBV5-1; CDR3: CASAPERRQETQYF
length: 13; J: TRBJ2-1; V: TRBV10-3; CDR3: CAISESRTGMQFF
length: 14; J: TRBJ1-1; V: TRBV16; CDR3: CASSQSGENTEAFF
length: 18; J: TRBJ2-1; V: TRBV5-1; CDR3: CASSPGAPPSATYNEQFF
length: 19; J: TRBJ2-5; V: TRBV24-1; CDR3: CATSRPGQGPLRYQETQYF
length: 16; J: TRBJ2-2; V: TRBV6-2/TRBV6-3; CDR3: CASSPDYYPNTGELFF
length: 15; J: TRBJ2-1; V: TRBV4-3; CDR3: CASSQERGRYNEQFF
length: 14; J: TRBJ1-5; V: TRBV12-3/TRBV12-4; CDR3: CASSFRTDNQPQHF
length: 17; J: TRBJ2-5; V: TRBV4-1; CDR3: CASSQDSGGRLQETQYF
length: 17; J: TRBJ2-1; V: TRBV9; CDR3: CASSVGGSGRGYNEQFF
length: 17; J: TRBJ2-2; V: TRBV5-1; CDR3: CASSRWAGLSDTGELFF
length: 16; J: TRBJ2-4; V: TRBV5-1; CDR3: CASSPTLGDKAHIQYF
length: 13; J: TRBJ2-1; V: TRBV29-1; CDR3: CSAGRGRYNEQFF
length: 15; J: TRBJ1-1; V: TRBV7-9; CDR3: CASSLNRGANTEAFF
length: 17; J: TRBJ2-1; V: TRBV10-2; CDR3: CASSESIGTASYNEQFF
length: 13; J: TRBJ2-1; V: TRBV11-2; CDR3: CASISPGSDEQFF
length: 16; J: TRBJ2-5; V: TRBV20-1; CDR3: CSARDYSLAEEETQYF
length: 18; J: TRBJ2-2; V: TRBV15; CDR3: CATRKSPYRIGNTGELFF
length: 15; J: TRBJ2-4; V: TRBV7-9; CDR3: CASSLGGRELNIQYF
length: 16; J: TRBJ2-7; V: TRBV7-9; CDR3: CASSQNRREHAYEQYF
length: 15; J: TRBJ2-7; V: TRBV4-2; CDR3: CASSPGTSVEYEQYF
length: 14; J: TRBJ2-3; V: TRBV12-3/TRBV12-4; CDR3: CASTIGLWRYTQYF
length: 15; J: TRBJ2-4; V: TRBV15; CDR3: CATSRESRSRDIQYF
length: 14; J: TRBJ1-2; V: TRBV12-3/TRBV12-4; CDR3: CASSIRDGQYGYTF
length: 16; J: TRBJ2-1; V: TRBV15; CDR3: CATDSEQGGFYNEQFF
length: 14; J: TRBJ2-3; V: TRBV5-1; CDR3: CASSGGKRADTQYF